This T cell receptor (beta chain) was sequenced in a study of blood T cells in healthy people across ages. Study-wide context: Capture via template switching afforded approximately one barcoded beta molecule per two T cells.

PCR was performed a second time for roughly 7 to 12 cycles using a sample-barcoded 5' primer and a J-beta primer mix. Each CDR3 protein is one row after TCRdb ran MiXCR on the 5' RACE reads. Among 540,000 or so distinct CDR3 sequences, 24% were seen once, and the ten largest hold 7.5% to 9%. V lost 6 bases to trimming and J lost 6 bases, with 15 bases between them. The germline V gene has CDR1 MNHNS and CDR2 SASEGT. The CDR3 is 14 residues long. These data are also associated with another study on T cells of mothers and their children. That study adds: Material was donated by three healthy Caucasian mothers and their six children. At a rate of about 1.5 ug per 15 ul, cDNA synthesis received all of the extracted RNA. Each child contributed millions of TCR beta CDR3 reads, while each mother contributed over 8.5 million.

Sequences were obtained from blood. The TCR originated in a boy aged 5-17 years in good health. V usage is TRBV6-1 and J usage is TRBJ1-5, with D possibly TRBD1 on 6 matching bases. DNA of the CDR3: TGTGCCAGCAGGGCCACAGGGTCCTCTCAGCCCCAGCATTTT. Its protein is CASRATGSSQPQHF.